The clone carrying this T cell receptor (beta chain) occurred a few times. Its antigen is as yet unknown. This CDR3 comprises 14 residues. V gave up 1 base and J gave up 6 bases, with 12 bases separating them. Per the germline V gene, CDR1 is SNHLY and CDR2 is FYNNEI. This record comes from a study of T cells after yellow fever vaccination. Whole-study findings and limits: Subsequent to the booster, the majority of primary-vaccination clones reappeared (around 97% CD4, more than 70% CD8). Contamination by abundant bulk-population clonotypes could be present in FACS-sorted repertoires. A faster peak, day 5 versus 15, was reached by the weaker secondary response.

TCRdb reprocessed the 5' RACE reads with MiXCR, giving one entry per CDR3 protein. The sample holds approximately 300,000 distinct CDR3 sequences, around 6.8% seen once. The clonotype was recovered from a man aged 18 to 35 who received the YFV17D yellow fever vaccine. The source material was PBMCs, sampled about 41 days after the first yellow fever vaccination. This chain uses TRBV2 with TRBJ2-5; D call uncertain. The CDR3 region is CASSEVDGGQTQYF. The CDR3 coding sequence is TGTGCCAGCAGTGAAGTGGACGGTGGGCAGACCCAGTACTTC.